The 16 T cell receptor beta chains presented below share a single source sample, sequenced in a study of blood T cells in healthy people across ages. For the second PCR, which ran for roughly 7 to 11 cycles, a sample-barcoded 5' primer and a J-beta primer mix were used. TCRdb re-called the 5' RACE reads through MiXCR, storing one row per CDR3 protein. The sample lists 600,000 to 650,000 distinct CDR3 sequences; about 54% were seen once. Sequences were obtained from blood. Receptors originate from a man aged 60 to 75 in good health.

This clonotype was counted a few times. The chain carries TRBV29-1 and TRBJ2-1, with D perhaps matching TRBD2 (6 bases). The V gene's germline CDR1 is SQVTM and CDR2 ANQGSEA. The CDR3 is 11 amino acids. Deletions cut 4 bases from V and 8 bases from J, with 9 bases between. The CDR3 is CSVGAGHEQFF. Here the CDR3 DNA reads TGCAGCGTTGGTGCGGGGCATGAGCAGTTCTTC.

This chain connects TRBV3-1 to TRBJ1-5; the D is unclear. CDR1 and CDR2 from the germline V gene are LGHDT and YNNKEL (reference sequence). V lost 0 bases and J 9 bases, leaving 9 bases between the germline ends. The CDR3 contains 13 residues. The CDR3 coding sequence is TGTGCCAGCAGCCAAGAGCGATTGGCGCCCCAGCATTTT. Translating gives CASSQERLAPQHF.

Only a few counts were recorded for this clonotype. V gene TRBV5-1 combines with J gene TRBJ2-6; unclear D gene. Trimming pared 2 bases from V and 0 bases from J, leaving 6 bases between. Germline CDR1 SGHRS, CDR2 YFSETQ. The CDR3 spans 15 residues. The CDR3 bases are TGCGCCAGCAGCTTCCATAGCTCTGGGGCCAACGTCCTGACTTTC. Protein product: CASSFHSSGANVLTF. The full variable domain, with the rest looked up from reference TRBV5-1 and TRBJ2-6, is KAGVTQTPRYLIKTRGQQVTLSCSPISGHRSVSWYQQTPGQGLQFLFEYFSETQRNKGNFPGRFSGRQFSNSRSEMNVSTLELGDSALYLCASSFHSSGANVLTFGAGSRLTVL.

The J gene is TRBJ1-4, the V gene TRBV12-3 or TRBV12-4; D remains unclear. The V end was cut by 7 bases, the J end by 8 bases, with 14 bases between. The CDR3 sequence is 13 residues long. CDR3 DNA: TGTGCCAGCAACGACGGAGGTGGAGAAAAACTGTTTTTT. Amino acid sequence: CASNDGGGEKLFF.

The J gene is TRBJ2-7, the V gene TRBV6-5; D not certain. CDR3 length: 14 amino acids. Between the trimmed V and J ends, which lost 6 bases and 0 bases, there was a span of 12 bases. Germline V gene data show CDR1 as MNHEY and CDR2 as SVGAGI. The CDR3 protein is CASSRATGSYEQYF. The CDR3 DNA follows: TGTGCCAGCAGCCGAGCGACGGGCTCCTACGAGCAGTACTTC.

This clonotype was detected a few times. The gene calls are TRBV6-5 and TRBJ1-2; 11 bases agree with TRBD1. CDR3 length: 18 residues. V shed 4 bases and J 0 bases; nucleotides not matched to a gene: 10. Germline values: CDR1 MNHEY, CDR2 SVGAGI. CDR3 loop: CASSSDGDRGKANYGYTF. CDR3 sequence (DNA): TGTGCCAGCAGTTCCGATGGGGACAGGGGGAAAGCTAACTATGGCTACACCTTC.

Note on this clonotype: With a much larger clone just one base away, this may be a read error. The CDR3 loop is CSVEVGQGGKNIRYF. The CDR3 coding sequence is TGCAGCGTTGAAGTCGGACAAGGGGGGAAAAACATTCGGTACTTC. This chain connects TRBV29-1 to TRBJ2-4; D could derive from TRBD1 or TRBD2 (6 bases each). This CDR3 is 15 amino acids long. CDR1 and CDR2 from the germline V gene are SQVTM and ANQGSEA.

The chain carries TRBV11-2 and TRBJ2-1; D is unclear. V lost 0 bases to trimming and J lost 7 bases, with 7 bases between them. Germline V CDR1 and CDR2: SGHAT, FQNNGV. The CDR3 consists of 13 residues. The DNA of the CDR3 is TGTGCCAGCAGCTTAGATGTCGGGAATGAGCAGTTCTTC. Its translation is CASSLDVGNEQFF.

This clonotype has more than one count but fewer than ten. This chain connects TRBV11-2 to TRBJ1-2, with a weak D call TRBD1 (6 bases). Germline loops: CDR1 SGHAT, CDR2 FQNNGV. The CDR3 length is 13 residues. Trimming took 4 bases from V and 5 from J, leaving 11 bases between them. CDR3 in DNA: TGTGCCAGCAGCTCTGGACAGCCTTATGGCTACACCTTC. This gives the protein CASSSGQPYGYTF.

The chain has TRBV20-1 and TRBJ1-4, with TRBD1 matching over 10 bases. The CDR3 has 14 amino acids. Germline V gives CDR1 DFQATT, CDR2 SNEGSKA (reference sequence). V shed 0 bases and J 7 bases; nucleotides not matched to a gene: 2. CDR3 coding DNA: TGCAGTGCTAGAGAAGGGACAGGGGCTGAAAAACTGTTTTTT. Translation: CSAREGTGAEKLFF.

This clonotype has more than one count but fewer than ten. The V gene is TRBV5-1, the J gene TRBJ2-5, with a tentative D call TRBD2 (5 bases). In germline, CDR1 is SGHRS, CDR2 YFSETQ. The CDR3 extends over 14 amino acids. Trimming stripped 4 bases from V and 1 base from J, with 11 bases between. Here the CDR3 DNA reads TGCGCCAGCAGCGTGGGAGCGACCCAAGAGACCCAGTACTTC. It yields the protein CASSVGATQETQYF.

The genes are TRBV3-1 and TRBJ2-5; D not certain. The V end was cut by 2 bases, the J end by 4 bases, with 11 bases between. The CDR3 runs to 14 residues. The V gene's germline CDR1 is LGHDT and CDR2 YNNKEL (reference sequence). This chain's CDR3 is CASSQLERTETQYF. CDR3 nucleotides: TGTGCCAGCAGCCAATTAGAGAGAACAGAGACCCAGTACTTC.

V is TRBV5-1 and J is TRBJ2-1; D might be TRBD2 (6 bases). V dropped 3 bases and J dropped 5 bases, with 18 bases sitting between them. Germline V gives CDR1 SGHRS, CDR2 YFSETQ. The CDR3 has 16 amino acids. The CDR3 region is CASSWGRDFYDNEQFF. The CDR3 nucleotides are TGCGCCAGCAGCTGGGGTCGGGACTTCTACGACAATGAGCAGTTCTTC.

This clonotype has more than one count but fewer than ten. This chain uses TRBV27 with TRBJ1-2; 10 positions match TRBD1. The V and J ends lost 10 bases and 7 bases, in that order; junction bases with no gene match: 12. The CDR3 is 14 residues long. The germline V gene has CDR1 MNHEY and CDR2 SMNVEV (reference sequence). CDR3 DNA: TGTGCCAATGAAGACAGGGGGCGAGATTCTGGCTACACCTTC. Protein product: CANEDRGRDSGYTF.

The gene calls are TRBV6-1 and TRBJ1-6; TRBD1 might be the D (5 bases). Germline V gene data show CDR1 as MNHNS and CDR2 as SASEGT. The CDR3 runs 14 residues. Deletions cut 5 bases from V and 11 bases from J, with 16 bases between. The CDR3 nucleotides are TGTGCCAGCAGTCCCCAGATGGACATTCCACCCCTCCACTTT. Protein: CASSPQMDIPPLHF.

This clonotype was counted between two and nine times. This sequence joins TRBV7-2 and TRBJ2-1; 7 nucleotides line up with TRBD2. CDR1 and CDR2 from the germline V gene are SGHTA and FQGNSA. The trim removed 0 bases at V and 6 bases at J, leaving 11 bases unmatched. The CDR3 loop spans 17 amino acids. The DNA for the CDR3 is TGTGCCAGCAGCTTAGCCCCGGCTAGCGGCGGGGTCAATGAGCAGTTCTTC. This encodes CASSLAPASGGVNEQFF.